This TCR beta chain was sequenced during a study of CD8 T cells in ankylosing spondylitis. General study results and limits: Earlier work had already found some motif variants in reactive arthritis synovial fluid and blood. Apparently characteristic of ankylosing spondylitis blood was a TCR beta motif (about 8 highly homologous variants).

V was trimmed by 8 bases and J by 4 bases, leaving 9 bases between them. CDR3 length: 11 residues. From germline, CDR1 is SNHLY and CDR2 FYNNEI. Quantitative 5'-RACE with molecular barcodes was used to make the TCR beta libraries. Each CDR3 protein is one row after TCRdb ran MiXCR on the 5' RACE reads. The sample holds about 140,000 distinct CDR3 sequences, 30% to 35% seen once. On this clonotype itself: What it binds is unknown.

The chain links TRBV2 to TRBJ2-7; D remains ambiguous. Sequencing was done on a sample of synovial fluid, either unsorted or a sorted T cell fraction (not recorded which). This clonotype originated in a male donor with ankylosing spondylitis. This CDR3 reads CASGVVYEQYF. CDR3 sequence (DNA): TGTGCCAGCGGGGTGGTTTACGAGCAGTACTTC.